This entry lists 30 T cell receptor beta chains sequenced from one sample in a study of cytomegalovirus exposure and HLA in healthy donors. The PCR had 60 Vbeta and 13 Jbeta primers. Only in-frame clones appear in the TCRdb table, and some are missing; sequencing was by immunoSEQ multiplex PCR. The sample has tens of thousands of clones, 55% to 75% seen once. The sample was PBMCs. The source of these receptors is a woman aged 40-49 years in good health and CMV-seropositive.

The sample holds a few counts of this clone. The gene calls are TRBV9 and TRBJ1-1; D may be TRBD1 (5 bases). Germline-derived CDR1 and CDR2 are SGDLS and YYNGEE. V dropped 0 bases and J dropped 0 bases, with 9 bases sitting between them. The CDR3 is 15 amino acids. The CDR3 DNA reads TGTGCCAGCAGCGTAGTATCAGGGCTGAACACTGAAGCTTTCTTT. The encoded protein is CASSVVSGLNTEAFF.

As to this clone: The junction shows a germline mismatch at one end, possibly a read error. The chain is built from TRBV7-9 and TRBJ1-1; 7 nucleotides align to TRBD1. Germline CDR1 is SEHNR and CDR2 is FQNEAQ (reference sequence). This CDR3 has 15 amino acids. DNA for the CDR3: TGTTCCAGCAGCTCATCCGGGACAGCTAACACTGAAGCTTTCTTT. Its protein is CSSSSSGTANTEAFF.

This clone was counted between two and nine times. CDR3 in DNA: TGCGCCAGCAGCCCGGACGGGAGAGCTGAAGCTTTCTTT. Translation gives CASSPDGRAEAFF. V usage is TRBV5-1 and J usage is TRBJ1-1; D unresolved. CDR1 is SGHRS and CDR2 is YFSETQ in the germline V gene. Trimming left V 4 bases short and J 6 bases short, with 13 bases between. This CDR3 is 13 amino acids long.

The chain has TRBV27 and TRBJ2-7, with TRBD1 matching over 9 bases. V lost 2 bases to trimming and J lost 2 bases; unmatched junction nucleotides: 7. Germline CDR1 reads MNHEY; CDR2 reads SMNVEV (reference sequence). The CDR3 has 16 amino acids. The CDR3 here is CASSLTGTGNTYEQYF. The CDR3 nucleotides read TGTGCCAGCAGTTTAACCGGGACAGGGAACACCTACGAGCAGTACTTC.

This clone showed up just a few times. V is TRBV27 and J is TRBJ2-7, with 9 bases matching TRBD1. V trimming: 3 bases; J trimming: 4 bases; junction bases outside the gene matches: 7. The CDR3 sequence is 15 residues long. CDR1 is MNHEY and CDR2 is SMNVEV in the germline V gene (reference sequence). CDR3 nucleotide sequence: TGTGCCAGCAGTTTCGCACAGGGGGCAGGGTACGAGCAGTACTTC. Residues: CASSFAQGAGYEQYF.

The CDR3 nucleotides read TGCGCCAGCAGCTTGGTGCCAGGGGGGAGGACTGAAGCTTTCTTT. Its translation: CASSLVPGGRTEAFF. V and J are TRBV5-1 and TRBJ1-1; the match to TRBD1 covers 7 bases. This CDR3 has 15 residues. The V and J ends lost 0 bases and 5 bases, in that order; junction bases with no gene match: 7. The germline CDR1 and CDR2 sequences are SGHRS and YFSETQ.

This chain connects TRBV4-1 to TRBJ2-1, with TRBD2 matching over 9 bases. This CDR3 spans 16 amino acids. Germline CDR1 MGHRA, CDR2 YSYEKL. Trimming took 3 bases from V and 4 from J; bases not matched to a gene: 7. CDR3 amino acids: CASSHYSGGNYNEQFF. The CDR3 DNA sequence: TGCGCCAGCAGCCACTATAGCGGGGGAAATTACAATGAGCAGTTCTTC.

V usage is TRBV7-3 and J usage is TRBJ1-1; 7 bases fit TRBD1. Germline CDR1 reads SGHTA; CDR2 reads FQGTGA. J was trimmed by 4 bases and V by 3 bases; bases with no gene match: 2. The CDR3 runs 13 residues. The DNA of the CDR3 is TGTGCCAGCAGCTTCACAGGGGCCACTGAAGCTTTCTTT. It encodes CASSFTGATEAFF.

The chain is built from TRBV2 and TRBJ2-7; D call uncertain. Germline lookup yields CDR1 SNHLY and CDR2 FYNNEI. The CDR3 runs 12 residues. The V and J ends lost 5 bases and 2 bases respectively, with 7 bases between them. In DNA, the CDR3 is TGTGCCAGCAGTAGCCATACCTACGAGCAGTACTTC. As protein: CASSSHTYEQYF.

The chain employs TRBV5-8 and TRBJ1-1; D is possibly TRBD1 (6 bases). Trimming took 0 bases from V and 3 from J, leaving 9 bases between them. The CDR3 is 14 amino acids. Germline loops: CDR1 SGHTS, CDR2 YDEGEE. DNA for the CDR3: TGTGCCAGCAGCTTGGAGCGGGGGCACACTGAAGCTTTCTTT. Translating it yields CASSLERGHTEAFF.

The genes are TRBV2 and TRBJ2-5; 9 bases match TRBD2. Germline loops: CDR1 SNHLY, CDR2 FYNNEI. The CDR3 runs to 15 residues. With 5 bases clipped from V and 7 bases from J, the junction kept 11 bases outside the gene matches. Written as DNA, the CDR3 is TGTGCCAGCAGTAGATTAGCGGGGGCCCTGGGGACCCAGTACTTC. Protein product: CASSRLAGALGTQYF.

The CDR3, as DNA: TGTGCCAGCAGCTTAGAGAGCGGTTATGGAAACACCATATATTTT. Residues: CASSLESGYGNTIYF. The J gene is TRBJ1-3, the V gene TRBV11-2; D uncertain. Looked up from germline, CDR1 is SGHAT and CDR2 is FQNNGV. The CDR3 totals 15 residues. Trimming took off 0 bases at V and 3 bases at J, with 9 bases between the two ends.

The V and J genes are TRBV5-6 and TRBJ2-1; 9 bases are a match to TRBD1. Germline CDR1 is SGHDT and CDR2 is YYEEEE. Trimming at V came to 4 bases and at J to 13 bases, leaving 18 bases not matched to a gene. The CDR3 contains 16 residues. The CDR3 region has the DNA TGTGCCAGCAGCCTTATATTGGGGACAGGGACCTCTGGACAGTTCTTC. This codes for CASSLILGTGTSGQFF.

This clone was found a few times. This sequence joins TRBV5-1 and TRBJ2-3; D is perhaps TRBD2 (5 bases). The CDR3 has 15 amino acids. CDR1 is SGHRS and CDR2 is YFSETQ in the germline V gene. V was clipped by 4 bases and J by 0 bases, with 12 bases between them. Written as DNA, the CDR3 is TGCGCCAGCAGCCGGGGAGACTCTAGCACAGATACGCAGTATTTT. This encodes CASSRGDSSTDTQYF. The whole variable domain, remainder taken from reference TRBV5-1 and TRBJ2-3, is KAGVTQTPRYLIKTRGQQVTLSCSPISGHRSVSWYQQTPGQGLQFLFEYFSETQRNKGNFPGRFSGRQFSNSRSEMNVSTLELGDSALYLCASSRGDSSTDTQYFGPGTRLTVL.

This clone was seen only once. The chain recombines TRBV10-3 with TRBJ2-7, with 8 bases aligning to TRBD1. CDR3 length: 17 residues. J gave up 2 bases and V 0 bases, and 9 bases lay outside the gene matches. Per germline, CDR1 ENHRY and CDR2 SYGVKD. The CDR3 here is CAISESGQGIFPYEQYF. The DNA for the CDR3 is TGTGCCATCAGTGAGTCAGGACAGGGTATTTTCCCCTACGAGCAGTACTTC.

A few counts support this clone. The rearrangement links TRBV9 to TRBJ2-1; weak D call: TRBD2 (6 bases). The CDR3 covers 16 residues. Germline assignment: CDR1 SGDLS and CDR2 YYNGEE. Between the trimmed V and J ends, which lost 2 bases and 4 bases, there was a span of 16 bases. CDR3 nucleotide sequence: TGTGCCAGCAGCGTTAGCGGCAGTGCCCTTTACAATGAGCAGTTCTTC. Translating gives CASSVSGSALYNEQFF.

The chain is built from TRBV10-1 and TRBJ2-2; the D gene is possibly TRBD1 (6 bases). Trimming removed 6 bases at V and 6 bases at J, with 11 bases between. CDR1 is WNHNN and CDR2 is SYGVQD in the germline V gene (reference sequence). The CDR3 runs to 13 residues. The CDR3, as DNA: TGCGCCAGCAGAGCACAGGGACCCGGGGAGCTGTTTTTT. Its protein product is CASRAQGPGELFF.

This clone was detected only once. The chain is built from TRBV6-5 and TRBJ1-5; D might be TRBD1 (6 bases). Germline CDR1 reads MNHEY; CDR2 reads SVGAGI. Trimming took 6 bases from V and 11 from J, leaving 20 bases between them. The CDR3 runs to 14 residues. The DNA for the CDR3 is TGTGCCAGCAGCCCCAGGGGACCCCAATCAGCCCAGCATTTT. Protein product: CASSPRGPQSAQHF.

The CDR3, as DNA: TGTGCCAGCAGCGCTCAGGGACTCGGCGATACGCAGTATTTT. This encodes CASSAQGLGDTQYF. V and J are TRBV2 and TRBJ2-3; D possibly corresponds to TRBD2 (6 bases). Between the trimmed V and J ends, which lost 6 bases and 6 bases, there was a span of 16 bases. The germline CDR1 and CDR2 sequences are SNHLY and FYNNEI. The CDR3 is made up of 14 amino acids.

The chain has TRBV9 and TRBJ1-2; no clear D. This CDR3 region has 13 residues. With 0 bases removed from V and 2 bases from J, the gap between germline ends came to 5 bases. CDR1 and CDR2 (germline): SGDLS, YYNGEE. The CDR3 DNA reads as TGTGCCAGCAGCGTAGCGGTGAACTATGGCTACACCTTC. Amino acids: CASSVAVNYGYTF.

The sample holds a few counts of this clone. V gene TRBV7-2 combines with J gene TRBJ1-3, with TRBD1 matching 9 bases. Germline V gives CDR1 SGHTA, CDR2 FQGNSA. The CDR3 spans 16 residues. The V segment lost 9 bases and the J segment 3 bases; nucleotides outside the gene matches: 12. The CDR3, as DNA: TGTGCCAGTGAGCCGGGACAGGGTCTGGATGGAAACACCATATATTTT. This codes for CASEPGQGLDGNTIYF. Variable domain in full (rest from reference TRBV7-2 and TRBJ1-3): GAGVSQSPSNKVTEKGKDVELRCDPISGHTALYWYRQSLGQGLEFLIYFQGNSAPDKSGLPSDRFSAERTGGSVSTLTIQRTQQEDSAVYLCASEPGQGLDGNTIYFGEGSWLTVV.

CDR3 coding DNA: TGTGCCAGCAGCTTGGGTAGACGTCAGGGGATGTGGTACGAGCAGTACTTC. Translated: CASSLGRRQGMWYEQYF. This chain uses TRBV7-2 with TRBJ2-7; tentatively, D is TRBD1 (6 bases). The CDR3 is 17 residues long. The ends were cut back, 3 bases at V and 4 bases at J, with 22 bases in the middle. Germline-derived CDR1 and CDR2 are SGHTA and FQGNSA.

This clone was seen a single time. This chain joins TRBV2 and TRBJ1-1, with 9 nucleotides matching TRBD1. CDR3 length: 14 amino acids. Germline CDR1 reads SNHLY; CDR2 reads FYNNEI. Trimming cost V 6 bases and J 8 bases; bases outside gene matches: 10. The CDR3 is CASRGDREFAEAFF. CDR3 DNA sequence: TGTGCCAGCAGGGGGGACAGGGAATTCGCCGAAGCTTTCTTT.

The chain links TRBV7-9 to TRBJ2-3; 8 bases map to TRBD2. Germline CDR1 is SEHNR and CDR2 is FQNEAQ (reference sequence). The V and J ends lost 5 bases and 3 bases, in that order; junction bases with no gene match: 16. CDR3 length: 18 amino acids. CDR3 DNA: TGTGCCAGCAGCGATCCGGGACTAGAGTTTTGGGCGACAGATACGCAGTATTTT. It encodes CASSDPGLEFWATDTQYF.

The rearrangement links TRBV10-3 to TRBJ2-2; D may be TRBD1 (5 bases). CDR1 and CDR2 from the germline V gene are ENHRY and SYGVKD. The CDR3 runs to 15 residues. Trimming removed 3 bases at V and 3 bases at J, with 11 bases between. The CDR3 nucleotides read TGTGCCATCAGTGACTGGGGCTCGGACACCGGGGAGCTGTTTTTT. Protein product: CAISDWGSDTGELFF.

CDR3 DNA: TGTGCCACCAGCAGAGATCTTGGGGCTTATTCACCCCTCCACTTT. This gives the protein CATSRDLGAYSPLHF. The V gene is TRBV15, the J gene TRBJ1-6; a possible D gene is TRBD1 (5 bases). The germline V gene has CDR1 LNHNV and CDR2 YYDKDF (reference sequence). The ends were cut back, 0 bases at V and 8 bases at J, with 11 bases in the middle. The CDR3 contains 15 residues.

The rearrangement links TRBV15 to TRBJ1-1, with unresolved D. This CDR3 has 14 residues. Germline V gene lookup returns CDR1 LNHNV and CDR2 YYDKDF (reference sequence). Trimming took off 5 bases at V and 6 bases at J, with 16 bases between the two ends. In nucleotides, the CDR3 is TGTGCCACCAGCTGGAGAGCGGGCCAATCTGAAGCTTTCTTT. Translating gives CATSWRAGQSEAFF.

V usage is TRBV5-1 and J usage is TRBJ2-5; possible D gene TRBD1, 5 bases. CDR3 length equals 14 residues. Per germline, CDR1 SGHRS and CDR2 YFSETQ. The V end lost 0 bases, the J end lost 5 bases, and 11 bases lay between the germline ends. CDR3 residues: CASSLEGSSETQYF. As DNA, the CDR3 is TGCGCCAGCAGCTTGGAGGGGTCTTCGGAGACCCAGTACTTC.

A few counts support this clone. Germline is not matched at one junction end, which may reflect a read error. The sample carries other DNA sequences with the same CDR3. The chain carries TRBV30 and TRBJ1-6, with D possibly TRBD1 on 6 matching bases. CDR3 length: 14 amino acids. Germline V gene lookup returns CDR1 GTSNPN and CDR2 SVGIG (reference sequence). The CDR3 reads CAGETGRFNSPLHF. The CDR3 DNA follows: TGTGCCGGAGAAACAGGGCGTTTTAATTCCCCCCTCCACTTT.

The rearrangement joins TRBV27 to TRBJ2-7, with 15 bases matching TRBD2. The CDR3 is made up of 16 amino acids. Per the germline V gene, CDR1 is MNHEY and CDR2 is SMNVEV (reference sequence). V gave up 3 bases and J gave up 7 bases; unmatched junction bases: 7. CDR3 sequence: CASSFGTSGGFWEQYF. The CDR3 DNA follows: TGTGCCAGCAGTTTTGGGACTAGCGGGGGGTTTTGGGAGCAGTACTTC.